The clone carrying this TCR beta chain was recorded only once. The data stem from a study of blood T cell repertoires in COVID-19. This CDR3 is built from 16 residues. Germline V lookup: CDR1 SGHDT, CDR2 YYEEEE. Trimming stripped 0 bases from V and 4 bases from J, with 14 bases between. Cohort assignment relied on participant-reported clinical history. In the authors' workflow: Reference gene primer amplification gave nucleated cell count estimates. Some clones are missing from TCRdb's copy, which holds only in-frame ones; the method was immunoSEQ multiplex PCR. D and trimming were read from the DNA, whereas the V and J calls and clone size are those reported in that table. Of fewer than 200,000 clones in the sample, around 84% were seen once.

The sequencing input was PBMCs or T cells enriched from blood (not recorded which). V usage is TRBV5-6 and J usage is TRBJ2-1; the D gene is possibly TRBD1 (6 bases). This TCR was recovered from a man over 45 who had recovered from COVID-19. CDR3 DNA: TGTGCCAGCAGCTTGGAACTTTGGACAGCATACAATGAGCAGTTCTTC. Protein: CASSLELWTAYNEQFF.